Each of the 14 T cell receptor beta chains below was sequenced from the same sample in a study of T cells after yellow fever vaccination. A single record per CDR3 protein comes from TCRdb applying MiXCR to the 5' RACE reads. The sample lists some 100,000 distinct CDR3 sequences; around 6.7% were seen once. Sequencing was performed on CD4+ T cells sorted from PBMCs, taken around 45 days after the first yellow fever vaccination. These receptors all stem from a man younger than 30 who received the YFV17D yellow fever vaccine.

This clonotype was seen many times. The V gene is TRBV7-8, the J gene TRBJ1-2; D is perhaps TRBD1 (6 bases). CDR1 is SGHVS and CDR2 is FQNEAQ in the germline V gene. Trimming stripped 5 bases from V and 1 base from J, with 11 bases between. This CDR3 is built from 14 residues. The CDR3, as DNA: TGTGCCAGCAGCGCAGACAGGTTTAACTATGGCTACACCTTC. It is translated as CASSADRFNYGYTF.

This clonotype was recorded at least ten times. The genes are TRBV7-8 and TRBJ1-2; tentative D call: TRBD1 (6 bases). The CDR3 sequence is 14 residues long. CDR1 is SGHVS, CDR2 FQNEAQ, per germline. Trimming cost V 2 bases and J 2 bases, with 9 bases left between them. CDR3 coding DNA: TGTGCCAGCAGCTTAAGGGGGGAGAACTATGGCTACACCTTC. Residues: CASSLRGENYGYTF.

V usage is TRBV5-1 and J usage is TRBJ1-3; perhaps TRBD1 as D (5 bases). From germline, CDR1 is SGHRS and CDR2 YFSETQ. The CDR3 is 15 residues long. V dropped 2 bases and J dropped 0 bases, with 9 bases sitting between them. CDR3 in DNA: TGCGCCAGCAGCTTCGGGGGGTACTCTGGAAACACCATATATTTT. Its protein is CASSFGGYSGNTIYF.

The chain joins TRBV19 to TRBJ1-4; D may be TRBD1 (5 bases). Germline V gene sequence: CDR1 LNHDA, CDR2 SQIVND (reference sequence). V was clipped by 5 bases and J by 15 bases, with 16 bases between them. The CDR3 is 12 amino acids. This CDR3 is CASSAPGPAVFF. The CDR3, as DNA: TGTGCCAGTAGTGCTCCGGGACCTGCGGTGTTTTTT.

The table lists this clonotype with many counts. DNA of the CDR3: TGCGCCAGCAGCAATTGGCAGGGGAACATTCAGTACTTC. Protein: CASSNWQGNIQYF. This sequence joins TRBV5-1 and TRBJ2-4, with a tentative D call TRBD1 (6 bases). Germline V gene sequence: CDR1 SGHRS, CDR2 YFSETQ. V dropped 4 bases and J dropped 7 bases, with 12 bases sitting between them. The length of the CDR3 is 13 residues. Variable domain in full (rest from reference TRBV5-1 and TRBJ2-4): KAGVTQTPRYLIKTRGQQVTLSCSPISGHRSVSWYQQTPGQGLQFLFEYFSETQRNKGNFPGRFSGRQFSNSRSEMNVSTLELGDSALYLCASSNWQGNIQYFGAGTRLSVL.

This chain uses TRBV12-3 or TRBV12-4 with TRBJ1-1; 11 bases are shared with TRBD1. V shed 6 bases and J 10 bases; nucleotides not matched to a gene: 4. The CDR3 runs 12 residues. The CDR3 DNA follows: TGTGCCAGCAGAGGACAGGGGGCGGGAGCTTTCTTT. This sequence encodes CASRGQGAGAFF.

In this sample, this clonotype turned up many times. The CDR3 DNA follows: TGTGCCAGCAGCCTGTACCAAGGAGGCAAAAACATTCAGTACTTC. Protein: CASSLYQGGKNIQYF. The chain employs TRBV11-2 and TRBJ2-4, with D maybe TRBD2 (5 bases). The V gene lost 5 bases and the J gene lost 3 bases, with 14 bases spanning the gap. The CDR3 is made up of 15 amino acids. The germline gives CDR1 SGHAT, CDR2 FQNNGV.

This chain joins TRBV3-1 and TRBJ1-4; D is possibly TRBD1 (6 bases). The CDR3 contains 15 residues. Germline CDR1 and CDR2: LGHDT and YNNKEL (reference sequence). The V gene lost 2 bases and the J gene lost 5 bases, with 12 bases spanning the gap. The CDR3 DNA sequence: TGTGCCAGCAGCCAATCCCAAGGGACAAATGAAAAACTGTTTTTT. This encodes CASSQSQGTNEKLFF.

V and J are TRBV27 and TRBJ1-2, with D maybe TRBD1 (6 bases). CDR1 is MNHEY and CDR2 is SMNVEV in the germline V gene (reference sequence). V lost 3 bases to trimming and J lost 11 bases, with 19 bases between them. The CDR3 totals 14 residues. The CDR3 coding sequence is TGTGCCAGCAGTTTGGGCAGGGGAATGACTCGGTACACCTTC. Its translation: CASSLGRGMTRYTF.

The table lists this clonotype with many counts. The CDR3 region is CASSLGLAGANEQFF. The CDR3 DNA reads as TGTGCCAGCAGTTTAGGACTAGCGGGGGCTAATGAGCAGTTCTTC. This chain joins TRBV12-3 or TRBV12-4 and TRBJ2-1; 12 nucleotides match TRBD2. Trimming cost V 1 base and J 7 bases; bases outside gene matches: 2. The CDR3 totals 15 residues.

Ten or more counts support this clonotype. The rearrangement links TRBV5-1 to TRBJ2-3, with D tentatively TRBD1 (6 bases). The CDR3 has 13 residues. V was pared by 1 base and J by 5 bases, with 8 bases between. Germline V gene sequence: CDR1 SGHRS, CDR2 YFSETQ. The CDR3, as DNA: TGCGCCAGCAGCTTGACAGGGATAGATACGCAGTATTTT. Amino acids: CASSLTGIDTQYF.

A note on this clonotype: Mismatch with germline at one junction end may stem from a read error. CDR3 sequence (DNA): TGTGCCAGCAGCGTAGGGGGAGGGGGCGGGAAAAACATGCAGTACTTC. It codes for CASSVGGGGGKNMQYF. This sequence joins TRBV9 and TRBJ2-4; D tentatively reads TRBD1 or TRBD2 (7 bases each). This CDR3 is 16 amino acids long. Germline values: CDR1 SGDLS, CDR2 YYNGEE.

The V and J genes are TRBV11-2 and TRBJ2-2; no definite D call. CDR3 size: 16 residues. The V gene's germline CDR1 is SGHAT and CDR2 FQNNGV. The V gene lost 0 bases and the J gene lost 5 bases, with 13 bases spanning the gap. The CDR3 region is CASSLESGRRTGELFF. CDR3 sequence (DNA): TGTGCCAGCAGCTTAGAGTCGGGTCGAAGGACCGGGGAGCTGTTTTTT.

This clonotype appeared many times. The chain uses TRBV12-3 or TRBV12-4 and TRBJ2-5; 10 nucleotides agree with TRBD2. This CDR3 region has 15 residues. With V trimmed by 3 bases and J by 1 base, 2 bases remained unmatched. The CDR3 DNA reads TGTGCCAGCAGTTTTAGCGGGGGGCCCCAAGAGACCCAGTACTTC. This sequence encodes CASSFSGGPQETQYF.